This T cell receptor (beta chain) derives from a study of radiotherapy plus CTLA-4 blockade in lung cancer. The assay was immunoSEQ multiplex PCR, and TCRdb's table has in-frame clones only and misses some. The data show 40,000 to 55,000 clones, about 86% seen once. The V gene end was trimmed by 2 bases and the J gene end by 6 bases; junction bases not matched to a gene: 9. Germline CDR1 is SEHNR and CDR2 is FQNEAQ (reference sequence). The CDR3 contains 15 residues. The clonotype comes from a human donor with non-small cell lung cancer that progressed on radiotherapy plus ipilimumab. Some clones in this sample may be carry-over from other donors' samples. Sequencing used peripheral blood, obtained from a patient treated with radiotherapy plus ipilimumab. The chain links TRBV7-9 to TRBJ1-1; 7 bases line up with TRBD1. In nucleotides, the CDR3 is TGTGCCAGCAGCTTATCCTCAGGGGGTTTGGCTGAAGCTTTCTTT. Protein product: CASSLSSGGLAEAFF.